This T cell receptor beta chain stems from a study of blood T cell repertoires in COVID-19. Study information: The samples span acute and convalescent COVID-19 from the United States, Italy and Spain.

Sequencing was performed with immunoSEQ multiplex PCR; in TCRdb, only in-frame clones are kept and a portion is missing. The sample has roughly 140,000 clones, 70% to 90% seen once. The CDR3 covers 16 residues. CDR1 and CDR2 (germline): SGHVS, FNYEAQ. V lost 5 bases and J lost 2; bases outside the gene matches: 5. The TCR originated in a woman aged 55-69 years with COVID-19, enrolled during active disease. The sample consisted of peripheral blood. This chain uses TRBV7-6 with TRBJ2-2; 10 nucleotides match TRBD1. In nucleotides, the CDR3 is TGTGCCAGCAGCCCGAGACAGGGGGCCAACACCGGGGAGCTGTTTTTT. Translated, it gives CASSPRQGANTGELFF. Filled out from reference TRBV7-6 and TRBJ2-2, the complete variable domain reads GAGVSQSPRYKVTKRGQDVALRCDPISGHVSLYWYRQALGQGPEFLTYFNYEAQQDKSGLPNDRFSAERPEGSISTLTIQRTEQRDSAMYRCASSPRQGANTGELFFGEGSRLTVL.